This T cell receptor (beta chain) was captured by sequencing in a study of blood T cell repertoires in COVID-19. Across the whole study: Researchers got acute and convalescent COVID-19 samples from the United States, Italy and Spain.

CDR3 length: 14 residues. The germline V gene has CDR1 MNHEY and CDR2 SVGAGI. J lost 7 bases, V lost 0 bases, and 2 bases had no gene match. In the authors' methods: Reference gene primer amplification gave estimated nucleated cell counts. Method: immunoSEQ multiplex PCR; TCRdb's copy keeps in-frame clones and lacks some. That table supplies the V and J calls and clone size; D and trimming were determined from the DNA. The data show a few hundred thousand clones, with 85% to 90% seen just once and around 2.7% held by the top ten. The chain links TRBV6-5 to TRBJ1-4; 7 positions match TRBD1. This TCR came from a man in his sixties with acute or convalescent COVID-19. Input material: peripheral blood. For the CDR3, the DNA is TGTGCCAGCAGTTACTCGTCAGGGGGTGAAAAACTGTTTTTT. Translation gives CASSYSSGGEKLFF.